This T cell receptor (beta chain) was documented in a study of blood T cells in healthy people across ages. Alongside a J-beta primer mix, a sample-barcoded 5' primer served in a second PCR lasting roughly 6 to 12 cycles. MiXCR was run by TCRdb on the 5' RACE reads, yielding one entry per CDR3 protein. The repertoire holds over 1,500,000 distinct CDR3 sequences, with 49% as singletons. Sequenced material: blood. The receptor was isolated from a woman in her 40s in good health.

The CDR3 DNA is TGTGCCAGCAGCCAAGAGGTGGCTAGATGGGAGACCCAGTACTTC. This translates into CASSQEVARWETQYF. The gene calls are TRBV3-1 and TRBJ2-7, with D unresolved. The J call may be in error: the DNA end matches TRBJ2-5 better. CDR3 length: 15 residues. Germline V lookup: CDR1 LGHDT, CDR2 YNNKEL (reference sequence).